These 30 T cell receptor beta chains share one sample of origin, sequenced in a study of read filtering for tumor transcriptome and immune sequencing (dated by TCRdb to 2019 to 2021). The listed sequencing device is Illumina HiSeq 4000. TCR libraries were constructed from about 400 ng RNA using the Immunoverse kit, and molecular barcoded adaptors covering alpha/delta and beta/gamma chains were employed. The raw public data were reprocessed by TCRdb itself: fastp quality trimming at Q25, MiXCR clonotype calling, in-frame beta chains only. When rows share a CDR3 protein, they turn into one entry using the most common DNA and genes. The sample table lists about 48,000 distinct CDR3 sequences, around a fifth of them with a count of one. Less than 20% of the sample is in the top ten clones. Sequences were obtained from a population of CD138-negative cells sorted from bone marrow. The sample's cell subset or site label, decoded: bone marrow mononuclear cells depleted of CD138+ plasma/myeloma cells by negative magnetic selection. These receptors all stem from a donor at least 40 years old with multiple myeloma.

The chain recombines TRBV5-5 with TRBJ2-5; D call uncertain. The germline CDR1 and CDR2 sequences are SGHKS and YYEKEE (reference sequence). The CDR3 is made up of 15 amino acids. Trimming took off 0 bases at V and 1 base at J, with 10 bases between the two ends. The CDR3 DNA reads TGTGCCAGCAGCTTGGCGCCACACAGCCAAGAGACCCAGTACTTC. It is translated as CASSLAPHSQETQYF.

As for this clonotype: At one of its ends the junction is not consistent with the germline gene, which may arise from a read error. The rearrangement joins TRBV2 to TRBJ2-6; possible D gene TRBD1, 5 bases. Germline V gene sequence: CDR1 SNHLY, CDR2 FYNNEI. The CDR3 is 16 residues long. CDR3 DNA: TGTGCCAGCATGGGCGCTCCAAGCTCTGGGGCCAACGTCCCGACTTTC. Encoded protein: CASMGAPSSGANVPTF. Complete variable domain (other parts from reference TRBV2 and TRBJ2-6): EPEVTQTPSHQVTQMGQEVILRCVPISNHLYFYWYRQILGQKVEFLVSFYNNEISEKSEIFDDQFSVERPDGSNFTLKIRSTKLEDSAMYFCASMGAPSSGANVPTFGAGSRLTVL.

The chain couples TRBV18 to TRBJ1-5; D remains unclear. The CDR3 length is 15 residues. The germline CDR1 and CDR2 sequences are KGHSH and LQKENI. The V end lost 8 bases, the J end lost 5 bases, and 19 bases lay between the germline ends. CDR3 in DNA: TGTGCCAGCGCCCTGGGCGGCGGGCAGGATCAGCCCCAGCATTTT. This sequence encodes CASALGGGQDQPQHF.

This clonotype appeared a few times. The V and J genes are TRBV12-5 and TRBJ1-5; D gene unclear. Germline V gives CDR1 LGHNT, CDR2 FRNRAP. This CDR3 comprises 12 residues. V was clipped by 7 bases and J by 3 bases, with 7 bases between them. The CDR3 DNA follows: TGTGCTAGTGCTACTCCCAATCAGCCCCAGCATTTT. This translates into CASATPNQPQHF.

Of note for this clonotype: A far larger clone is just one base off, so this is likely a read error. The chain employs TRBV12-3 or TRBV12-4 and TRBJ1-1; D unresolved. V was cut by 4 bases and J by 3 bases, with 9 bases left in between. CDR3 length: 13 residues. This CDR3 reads CASSSTEDTEAFF. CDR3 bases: TGTGCCAGCAGTTCGACGGAGGACACTGAAGCTTTCTTT.

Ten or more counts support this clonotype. The CDR3 protein is CASSQDGETNYGYTF. In nucleotides, the CDR3 is TGCGCCAGCAGCCAAGATGGGGAGACTAACTATGGCTACACCTTC. V and J are TRBV4-1 and TRBJ1-2; no firm D call. Trimming shortened V by 0 bases and J by 0 bases, and 8 bases separated the two germline ends. This CDR3 region has 15 residues. CDR1 is MGHRA and CDR2 is YSYEKL in the germline V gene.

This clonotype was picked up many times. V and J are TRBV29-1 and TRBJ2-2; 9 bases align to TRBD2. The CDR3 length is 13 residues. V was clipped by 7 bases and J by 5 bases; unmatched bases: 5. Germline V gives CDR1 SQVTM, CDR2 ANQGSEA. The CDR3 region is CSGRGGGTGELFF. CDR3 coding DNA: TGCAGCGGGCGCGGGGGGGGGACCGGGGAGCTGTTTTTT.

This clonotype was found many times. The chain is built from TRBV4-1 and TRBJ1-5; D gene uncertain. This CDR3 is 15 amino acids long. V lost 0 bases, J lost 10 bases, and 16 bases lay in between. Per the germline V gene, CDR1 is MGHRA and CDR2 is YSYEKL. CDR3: CASSQEPSPDGPQHF. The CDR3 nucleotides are TGCGCCAGCAGCCAAGAACCGAGCCCGGACGGCCCCCAGCATTTT.

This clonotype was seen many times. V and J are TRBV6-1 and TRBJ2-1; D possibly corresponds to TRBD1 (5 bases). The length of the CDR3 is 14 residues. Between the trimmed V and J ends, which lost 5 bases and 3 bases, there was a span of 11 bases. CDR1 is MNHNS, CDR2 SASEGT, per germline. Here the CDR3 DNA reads TGTGCCAGCAGTAAACCGACAGACTACAATGAGCAGTTCTTC. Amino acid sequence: CASSKPTDYNEQFF.

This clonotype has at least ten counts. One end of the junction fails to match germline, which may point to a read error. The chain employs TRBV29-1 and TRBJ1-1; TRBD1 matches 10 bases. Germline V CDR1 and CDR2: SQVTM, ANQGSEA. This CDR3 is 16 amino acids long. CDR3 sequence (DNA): TGCAGCGGCTGGGACAGGGGAATTACAATGAACACTAAAGCTTTCTTT. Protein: CSGWDRGITMNTKAFF.

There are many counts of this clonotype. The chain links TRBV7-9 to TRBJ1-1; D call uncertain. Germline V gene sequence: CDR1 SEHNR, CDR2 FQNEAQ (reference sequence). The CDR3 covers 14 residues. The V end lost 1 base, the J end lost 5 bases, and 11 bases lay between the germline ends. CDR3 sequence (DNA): TGTGCCAGCAGCTTAGTTGTGTTAAAAACTGAAGCTTTCTTT. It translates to CASSLVVLKTEAFF.

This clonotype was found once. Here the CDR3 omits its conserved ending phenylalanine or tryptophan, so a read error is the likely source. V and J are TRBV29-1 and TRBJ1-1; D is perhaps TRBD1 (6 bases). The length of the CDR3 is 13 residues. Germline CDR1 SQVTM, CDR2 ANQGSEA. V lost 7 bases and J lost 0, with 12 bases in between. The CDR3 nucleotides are TGCAGCGGACGGGGGCCGATGAACACTGAAGCTTTCCTT. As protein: CSGRGPMNTEAFL.

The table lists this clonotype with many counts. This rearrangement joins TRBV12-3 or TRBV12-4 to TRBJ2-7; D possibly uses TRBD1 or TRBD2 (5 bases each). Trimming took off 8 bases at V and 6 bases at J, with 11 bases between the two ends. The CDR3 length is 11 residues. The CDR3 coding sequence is TGTGCCAGCCAGGGAGTTGGCGAGCAGTACTTC. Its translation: CASQGVGEQYF.

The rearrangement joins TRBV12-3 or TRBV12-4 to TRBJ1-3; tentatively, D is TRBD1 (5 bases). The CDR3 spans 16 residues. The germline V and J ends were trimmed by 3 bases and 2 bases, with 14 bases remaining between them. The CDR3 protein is CASSLRQLGAGNTIYF. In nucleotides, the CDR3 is TGTGCCAGCAGTTTGAGACAGCTCGGGGCTGGAAACACCATATATTTT.

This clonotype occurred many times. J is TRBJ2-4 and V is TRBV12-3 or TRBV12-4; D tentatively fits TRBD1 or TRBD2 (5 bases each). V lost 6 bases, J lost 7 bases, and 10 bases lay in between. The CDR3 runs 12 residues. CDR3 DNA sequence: TGTGCCAGCAGCTCCGGGACCAACATTCAGTACTTC. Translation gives CASSSGTNIQYF.

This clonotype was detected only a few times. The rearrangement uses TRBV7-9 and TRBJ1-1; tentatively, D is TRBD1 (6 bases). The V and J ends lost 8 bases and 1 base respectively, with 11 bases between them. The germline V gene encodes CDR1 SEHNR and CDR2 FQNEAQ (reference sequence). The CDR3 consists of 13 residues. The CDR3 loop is CASQGQTNTEAFF. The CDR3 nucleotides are TGTGCCAGCCAAGGACAGACGAACACTGAAGCTTTCTTT.

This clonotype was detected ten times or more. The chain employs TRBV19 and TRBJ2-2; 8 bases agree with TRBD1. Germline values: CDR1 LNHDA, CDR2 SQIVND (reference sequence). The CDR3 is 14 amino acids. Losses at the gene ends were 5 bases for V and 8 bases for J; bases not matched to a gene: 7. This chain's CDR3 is CASSPRQGTGELFF. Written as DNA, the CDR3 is TGTGCCAGTAGTCCTCGACAGGGGACAGGGGAGCTGTTTTTT.

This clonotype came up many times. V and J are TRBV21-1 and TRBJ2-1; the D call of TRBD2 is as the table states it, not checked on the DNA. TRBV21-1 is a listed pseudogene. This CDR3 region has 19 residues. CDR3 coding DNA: TGTGCCAGCGACCTAGACCCATCACATTCGGGAGATCCAAGGAATGAGCAGTTCTTC. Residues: CASDLDPSHSGDPRNEQFF.

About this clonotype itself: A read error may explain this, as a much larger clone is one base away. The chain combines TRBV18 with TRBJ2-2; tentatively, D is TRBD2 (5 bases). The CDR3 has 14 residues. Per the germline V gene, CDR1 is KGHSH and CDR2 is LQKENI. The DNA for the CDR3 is TGTGCCAGCTCCATGGAGGTCGGCACCTGGGAGCTGTTTTTT. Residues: CASSMEVGTWELFF. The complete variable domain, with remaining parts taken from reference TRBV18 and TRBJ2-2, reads NAGVMQNPRHLVRRRGQEARLRCSPMKGHSHVYWYRQLPEEGLKFMVYLQKENIIDESGMPKERFSAEFPKEGPSILRIQQVVRGDSAAYFCASSMEVGTWELFFGEGSRLTVL.

The CDR3, as DNA: TGTGCCAGCAGTCGAACGGATAGCAATCAGCCCCAGCATTTT. As protein: CASSRTDSNQPQHF. The rearrangement links TRBV2 to TRBJ1-5; the D is unclear. This CDR3 contains 14 residues. Between the trimmed V and J ends, which lost 5 bases and 0 bases, there was a span of 8 bases. Germline V gene sequence: CDR1 SNHLY, CDR2 FYNNEI.

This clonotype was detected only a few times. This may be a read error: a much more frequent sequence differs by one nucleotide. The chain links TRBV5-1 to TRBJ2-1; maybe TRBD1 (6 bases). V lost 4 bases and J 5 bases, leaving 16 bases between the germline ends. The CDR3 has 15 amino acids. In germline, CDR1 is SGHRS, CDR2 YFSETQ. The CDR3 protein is CASSPRLQGDNEQFF. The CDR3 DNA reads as TGCGCCAGCAGCCCTAGACTACAGGGCGACAATGAGCAGTTCTTC.

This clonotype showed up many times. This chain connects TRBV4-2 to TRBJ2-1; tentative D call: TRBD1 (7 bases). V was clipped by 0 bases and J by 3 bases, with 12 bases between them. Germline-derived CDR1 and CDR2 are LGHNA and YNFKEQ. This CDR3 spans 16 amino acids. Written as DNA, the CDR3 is TGTGCCAGCAGCCAAGAAGGAGGGGGCAGCTACAATGAGCAGTTCTTC. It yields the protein CASSQEGGGSYNEQFF.

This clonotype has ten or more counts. CDR3 residues: CATSLGSSYNEQFF. CDR3 in DNA: TGTGCCACCTCCCTAGGTAGCTCCTACAATGAGCAGTTCTTC. The chain couples TRBV24-1 to TRBJ2-1, with D unclear. The ends were cut back, 9 bases at V and 0 bases at J, with 11 bases in the middle. The CDR3 covers 14 residues. Germline assignment: CDR1 KGHDR and CDR2 SFDVKD.

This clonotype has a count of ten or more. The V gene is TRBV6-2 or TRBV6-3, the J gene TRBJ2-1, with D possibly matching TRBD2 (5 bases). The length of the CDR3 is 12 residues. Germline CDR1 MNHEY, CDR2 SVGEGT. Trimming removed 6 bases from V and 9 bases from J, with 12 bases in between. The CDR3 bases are TGTGCCAGCAGACCCCTAGCCGGTGAGCAGTTCTTC. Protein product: CASRPLAGEQFF.

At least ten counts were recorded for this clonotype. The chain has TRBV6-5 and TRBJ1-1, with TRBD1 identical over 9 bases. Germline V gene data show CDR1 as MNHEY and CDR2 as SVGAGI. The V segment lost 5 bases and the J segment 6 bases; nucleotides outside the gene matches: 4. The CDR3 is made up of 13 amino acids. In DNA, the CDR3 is TGTGCCAGCAGTGGGACAGGGATCGCTGAAGCTTTCTTT. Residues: CASSGTGIAEAFF.

The CDR3 protein is CASSPGQSEPYEQYF. The DNA for the CDR3 is TGTGCCAGCAGCCCGGGACAGAGCGAACCCTACGAGCAGTACTTC. The chain links TRBV11-2 to TRBJ2-7; TRBD1 matches at 7 bases. V was clipped by 5 bases and J by 2 bases; unmatched bases: 9. The germline CDR1 and CDR2 sequences are SGHAT and FQNNGV. The CDR3 loop spans 15 amino acids. The full variable domain, with the rest looked up from reference TRBV11-2 and TRBJ2-7, is EAGVAQSPRYKIIEKRQSVAFWCNPISGHATLYWYQQILGQGPKLLIQFQNNGVVDDSQLPKDRFSAERLKGVDSTLKIQPAKLEDSAVYLCASSPGQSEPYEQYFGPGTRLTVT.

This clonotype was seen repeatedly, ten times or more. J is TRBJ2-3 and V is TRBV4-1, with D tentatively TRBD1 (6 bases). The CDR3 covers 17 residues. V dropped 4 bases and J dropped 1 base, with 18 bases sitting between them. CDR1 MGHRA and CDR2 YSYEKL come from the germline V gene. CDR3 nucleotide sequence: TGCGCCAGCAGCCCCCAGGGACGGGACACCCGCACAGATACGCAGTATTTT. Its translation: CASSPQGRDTRTDTQYF.

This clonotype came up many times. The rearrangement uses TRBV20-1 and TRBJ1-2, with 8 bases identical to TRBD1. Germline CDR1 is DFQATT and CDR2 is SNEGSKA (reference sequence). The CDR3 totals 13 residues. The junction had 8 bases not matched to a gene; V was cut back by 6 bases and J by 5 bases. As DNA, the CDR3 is TGCAGTGCCCGACAGGGGTTTCTGTATGGCTACACCTTC. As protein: CSARQGFLYGYTF.

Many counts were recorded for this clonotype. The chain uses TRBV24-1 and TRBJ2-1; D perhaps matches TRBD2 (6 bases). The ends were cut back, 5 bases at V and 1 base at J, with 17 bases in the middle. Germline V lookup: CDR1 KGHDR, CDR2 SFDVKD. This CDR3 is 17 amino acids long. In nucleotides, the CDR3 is TGTGCCACCAGTGGGGGACTCCAAGACACTTCCTACAATGAGCAGTTCTTC. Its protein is CATSGGLQDTSYNEQFF.

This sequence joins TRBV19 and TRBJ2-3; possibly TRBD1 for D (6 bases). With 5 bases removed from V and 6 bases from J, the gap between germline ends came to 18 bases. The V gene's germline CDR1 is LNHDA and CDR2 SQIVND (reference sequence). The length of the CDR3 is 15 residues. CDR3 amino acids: CASSPQAGARDTQYF. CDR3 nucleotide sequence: TGTGCCAGTAGTCCGCAAGCAGGGGCCAGGGATACGCAGTATTTT.